This TCR beta chain was profiled in a study of Tregs in tolerant kidney transplant recipients. Findings of the study overall: Biological reproducibility was not directly addressed, but technical replication error appeared minimal. Activated donor B cell expansion appeared to reveal the most relevant donor-specific TCRbeta repertoire.

Unstimulated regulatory T cells (CD4+CD25+CD127-), CD4+CD25- non-regulatory cells, CD4 and CD8 cells were FACS-sorted from thawed PBMCs. Profiled with immunoSEQ multiplex PCR; TCRdb holds only in-frame clones, not every one. The repertoire has 100,000 to 150,000 clones, roughly 92% of them found once; the top ten carry approximately 0.59%. In regard to this clone: Its specificity is not known.

Germline V gene data show CDR1 as MNHEY and CDR2 as SMNVEV (reference sequence). The CDR3 loop spans 17 amino acids. J lost 0 bases, V lost 5 bases, and 10 bases had no gene match. Specimen: CD4+ T cells from blood. This sequence originates from a human donor in good health. V gene TRBV27 combines with J gene TRBJ1-3; TRBD1 matches at 7 bases. The CDR3 loop is CASSPSQGFGSGNTIYF. The CDR3 nucleotides read TGTGCCAGCAGTCCATCACAGGGGTTCGGCTCTGGAAACACCATATATTTT.